One sample yielded the 30 T cell receptor beta chains listed below, sequenced in a study of T cell changes during pregnancy in multiple sclerosis. Generated by immunoSEQ multiplex PCR, the TCRdb table keeps only in-frame clones and is missing some. The table lists about 44,000 clones, about nine tenths of them singletons. The sequenced sample was CD4+ T cells from peripheral blood mononuclear cells, obtained after pregnancy. The receptors were gathered from a female donor with multiple sclerosis, enrolled in a pregnancy study.

This chain joins TRBV10-3 and TRBJ2-1, with 12 bases that match TRBD2. Germline values: CDR1 ENHRY, CDR2 SYGVKD. J gave up 8 bases and V 8 bases, and 10 bases lay outside the gene matches. The CDR3 runs to 15 residues. CDR3 sequence reads: CAIPVASGRDYEQFF. CDR3 in DNA: TGTGCCATCCCGGTGGCTAGCGGGAGGGACTATGAGCAGTTCTTC.

CDR3 coding DNA: TGTGCCAGCAGCGAGGACAGCTACAATGAGCAGTTCTTC. Amino acids: CASSEDSYNEQFF. This rearrangement joins TRBV2 to TRBJ2-1, with a weak D call TRBD1 (6 bases). V was pared by 6 bases and J by 3 bases, with 9 bases between. The CDR3 extends over 13 amino acids. CDR1 and CDR2 from the germline V gene are SNHLY and FYNNEI. The full variable domain, in which reference TRBV2 and TRBJ2-1 provide the parts outside the CDR3, is EPEVTQTPSHQVTQMGQEVILRCVPISNHLYFYWYRQILGQKVEFLVSFYNNEISEKSEIFDDQFSVERPDGSNFTLKIRSTKLEDSAMYFCASSEDSYNEQFFGPGTRLTVL.

The rearrangement uses TRBV5-4 and TRBJ2-5, with TRBD1 identical over 10 bases. CDR1 is SGHNT, CDR2 YYREEE, per germline (reference sequence). This CDR3 is 17 amino acids long. J lost 5 bases, V lost 3 bases, and 13 bases had no gene match. The CDR3 sequence: CASSSSRDRGRRETQYF. CDR3 bases: TGTGCCAGCAGCTCGTCCCGGGACAGGGGCCGGCGGGAGACCCAGTACTTC. Drawing the rest from reference TRBV5-4 and TRBJ2-5, the complete variable domain is ETGVTQSPTHLIKTRGQQVTLRCSSQSGHNTVSWYQQALGQGPQFIFQYYREEENGRGNFPPRFSGLQFPNYSSELNVNALELDDSALYLCASSSSRDRGRRETQYFGPGTRLLVL.

The chain uses TRBV7-9 and TRBJ1-1, with TRBD1 matching over 8 bases. The CDR3 is made up of 16 amino acids. V shed 5 bases and J 5 bases; nucleotides not matched to a gene: 13. Germline V gene lookup returns CDR1 SEHNR and CDR2 FQNEAQ (reference sequence). DNA of the CDR3: TGTGCCAGCAGCACTACGACAGGGGTATCAGGTACTGAAGCTTTCTTT. It codes for CASSTTTGVSGTEAFF.

This clone has more than one count but fewer than ten. This chain links TRBV7-3 with TRBJ2-1, with a possible D match to TRBD2 (6 bases). The CDR3 runs to 13 residues. Germline CDR1 and CDR2: SGHTA and FQGTGA. The ends were cut back, 5 bases at V and 6 bases at J, with 11 bases in the middle. CDR3: CASSQPGVNEQFF. Written as DNA, the CDR3 is TGTGCCAGCAGCCAACCGGGAGTCAATGAGCAGTTCTTC.

The genes are TRBV6-1 and TRBJ2-7, with 9 bases fitting TRBD2. CDR1 MNHNS and CDR2 SASEGT come from the germline V gene. The CDR3 sequence is 15 residues long. With V trimmed by 1 base and J by 7 bases, 8 bases remained unmatched. CDR3 protein: CASSEVLAGQMEQYF. Here the CDR3 DNA reads TGTGCCAGCAGTGAAGTACTAGCGGGTCAGATGGAGCAGTACTTC.

V usage is TRBV5-8 and J usage is TRBJ2-1, with TRBD2 matching over 11 bases. CDR1 and CDR2 (germline): SGHTS, YDEGEE. The length of the CDR3 is 15 residues. V lost 4 bases to trimming and J lost 4 bases; unmatched junction nucleotides: 4. CDR3 coding DNA: TGTGCCAGCAGCCCAGGGACTAGCGGATACAATGAGCAGTTCTTC. The encoded protein is CASSPGTSGYNEQFF.

The gene calls are TRBV9 and TRBJ2-2; maybe TRBD2 (6 bases). V gave up 2 bases and J gave up 7 bases, with 15 bases separating them. The germline CDR1 and CDR2 sequences are SGDLS and YYNGEE. This CDR3 comprises 15 residues. The CDR3 region has the DNA TGTGCCAGCAGCGTGACTAGTTCGTTGGGCGGGGAGCTGTTTTTT. Translated, it gives CASSVTSSLGGELFF.

The chain couples TRBV4-2 to TRBJ2-6; 7 bases fit TRBD1. The germline gives CDR1 LGHNA, CDR2 YNFKEQ. This CDR3 contains 17 residues. V lost 3 bases, J lost 2 bases, and 7 bases stayed unmatched. CDR3 in amino acids: CASSHEGQGAGANVLTF. CDR3 in DNA: TGTGCCAGCAGCCATGAGGGGCAGGGGGCTGGGGCCAACGTCCTGACTTTC.

This chain connects TRBV5-6 to TRBJ2-3, with a possible D match to TRBD2 (6 bases). Trimming took 1 base from V and 6 from J, leaving 15 bases between them. The V gene's germline CDR1 is SGHDT and CDR2 YYEEEE. The CDR3 is made up of 15 amino acids. CDR3 in DNA: TGTGCCAGCAGCTTGTGGCTAGGCGGGGTCGATACGCAGTATTTT. It is translated as CASSLWLGGVDTQYF.

This chain joins TRBV6-5 and TRBJ2-1; a possible D gene is TRBD2 (6 bases). This CDR3 comprises 15 residues. V lost 6 bases and J lost 2, with 14 bases in between. Germline V gene data show CDR1 as MNHEY and CDR2 as SVGAGI. The CDR3 spells CASRDSGLTYNEQFF. The CDR3 bases are TGTGCCAGCAGGGATAGCGGATTAACCTACAATGAGCAGTTCTTC.

The rearrangement links TRBV18 to TRBJ1-3; D is uncertain. Trimming removed 3 bases at V and 8 bases at J, with 11 bases between. CDR3 size: 13 residues. Germline-derived CDR1 and CDR2 are KGHSH and LQKENI. The CDR3 DNA reads TGTGCCAGCTCACCGTTGGGAGGTGACACCATATATTTT. Translation gives CASSPLGGDTIYF.

The genes are TRBV2 and TRBJ2-2; no clear D gene. Germline loops: CDR1 SNHLY, CDR2 FYNNEI. The V gene lost 6 bases and the J gene lost 5 bases, with 10 bases spanning the gap. CDR3 length: 13 residues. The CDR3 nucleotides read TGTGCCAGCAGAAATCGGGTAACCGGGGAGCTGTTTTTT. Protein product: CASRNRVTGELFF.

This clone showed up just once. This chain joins TRBV30 and TRBJ2-2; TRBD2 aligns across 10 bases. After removal of 3 bases from V and 4 bases from J, the junction contained 8 bases not matched to a gene. This CDR3 has 16 amino acids. Germline V lookup: CDR1 GTSNPN, CDR2 SVGIG (reference sequence). CDR3 coding DNA: TGTGCCTGGAGAGCTCGGGGGACTAGCGTCACCGGGGAGCTGTTTTTT. Its translation: CAWRARGTSVTGELFF.

The gene calls are TRBV5-1 and TRBJ2-5, with 10 bases lining up with TRBD1. V dropped 4 bases and J dropped 3; count of bases not matched to a gene: 9. This CDR3 is 16 amino acids long. CDR1 is SGHRS, CDR2 YFSETQ, per germline. The CDR3 sequence is CASSLTGGDAKETQYF. Written as DNA, the CDR3 is TGCGCCAGCAGCCTGACAGGGGGCGACGCGAAAGAGACCCAGTACTTC. Complete variable domain (other parts from reference TRBV5-1 and TRBJ2-5): KAGVTQTPRYLIKTRGQQVTLSCSPISGHRSVSWYQQTPGQGLQFLFEYFSETQRNKGNFPGRFSGRQFSNSRSEMNVSTLELGDSALYLCASSLTGGDAKETQYFGPGTRLLVL.

The chain has TRBV2 and TRBJ2-3; TRBD1 aligns across 9 bases. V was clipped by 5 bases and J by 1 base; unmatched bases: 4. CDR1 is SNHLY and CDR2 is FYNNEI in the germline V gene. The CDR3 covers 15 residues. CDR3 in amino acids: CASSTRDRGTDTQYF. The CDR3 coding sequence is TGTGCCAGCAGTACGCGGGACAGGGGCACAGATACGCAGTATTTT.

The chain employs TRBV12-5 and TRBJ1-5; D is unresolved. Germline V gene sequence: CDR1 LGHNT, CDR2 FRNRAP. CDR3 length: 14 amino acids. Trimming stripped 3 bases from V and 0 bases from J, with 6 bases between. The chain's CDR3 is CASGFGGSNQPQHF. As DNA, the CDR3 is TGTGCTAGTGGTTTTGGCGGTAGCAATCAGCCCCAGCATTTT. Drawing the rest from reference TRBV12-5 and TRBJ1-5, the complete variable domain is DARVTQTPRHKVTEMGQEVTMRCQPILGHNTVFWYRQTMMQGLELLAYFRNRAPLDDSGMPKDRFSAEMPDATLATLKIQPSEPRDSAVYFCASGFGGSNQPQHFGDGTRLSIL.

The table lists this clone with a few counts. This rearrangement joins TRBV18 to TRBJ2-1; maybe TRBD1 (5 bases). V lost 4 bases to trimming and J lost 4 bases, with 11 bases between them. The CDR3 runs 14 residues. Germline V lookup: CDR1 KGHSH, CDR2 LQKENI. The DNA for the CDR3 is TGTGCCAGCTCACTAGCAGGGTCGTACAATGAGCAGTTCTTC. Translation gives CASSLAGSYNEQFF.

CDR3 in amino acids: CASSPGGGSPDTQYF. Here the CDR3 DNA reads TGCGCCAGCAGCCCGGGTGGGGGGAGTCCAGATACGCAGTATTTT. This sequence joins TRBV5-1 and TRBJ2-3, with TRBD2 as a possible D gene (6 bases). Trimming left V 4 bases short and J 4 bases short, with 16 bases between. CDR1 is SGHRS and CDR2 is YFSETQ in the germline V gene. The CDR3 is 15 residues long.

The genes are TRBV18 and TRBJ1-5; 8 bases align to TRBD1. V was clipped by 3 bases and J by 5 bases; unmatched bases: 9. The CDR3 covers 16 residues. Germline V lookup: CDR1 KGHSH, CDR2 LQKENI. CDR3 coding DNA: TGTGCCAGCTCACCCACTGGACAGGGAGGATATCAGCCCCAGCATTTT. Its translation is CASSPTGQGGYQPQHF.

V and J are TRBV2 and TRBJ2-1; 11 bases are a match to TRBD2. Germline loops: CDR1 SNHLY, CDR2 FYNNEI. The CDR3 has 15 residues. V was clipped by 4 bases and J by 6 bases; unmatched bases: 5. The CDR3 DNA sequence: TGTGCCAGCAGTGTGACTAGCGGGACTGGCAATGAGCAGTTCTTC. Protein product: CASSVTSGTGNEQFF.

The rearrangement uses TRBV30 and TRBJ1-1, with 9 bases aligning to TRBD1. Germline V CDR1 and CDR2: GTSNPN, SVGIG (reference sequence). Trimming removed 0 bases from V and 3 bases from J; junction bases left unmatched: 8. The CDR3 loop spans 16 amino acids. CDR3 sequence reads: CAWSVPDRGRYTEAFF. CDR3 nucleotides: TGTGCCTGGAGTGTACCAGACAGGGGGAGGTACACTGAAGCTTTCTTT.

The gene calls are TRBV11-2 and TRBJ2-7; 9 bases align to TRBD1. The CDR3 has 15 residues. The trim removed 6 bases at V and 2 bases at J, leaving 8 bases unmatched. Germline V lookup: CDR1 SGHAT, CDR2 FQNNGV. CDR3 amino acids: CASSLGQGPTYEQYF. The CDR3 region has the DNA TGTGCCAGCAGTCTCGGACAGGGGCCCACCTACGAGCAGTACTTC.

The table lists this clone with a count of one. This chain joins TRBV7-2 and TRBJ2-2, with 10 bases fitting TRBD2. CDR1 and CDR2 (germline): SGHTA, FQGNSA. This CDR3 has 19 residues. V was clipped by 6 bases and J by 0 bases; unmatched bases: 13. The CDR3 coding sequence is TGTGCCAGCAGTTTACCGGGACTAGCGACTACGACGAACACCGGGGAGCTGTTTTTT. Its translation is CASSLPGLATTTNTGELFF.

The rearrangement links TRBV27 to TRBJ2-3; no clear D gene. Germline V CDR1 and CDR2: MNHEY, SMNVEV (reference sequence). The CDR3 contains 13 residues. Trimming removed 2 bases from V and 6 bases from J, with 9 bases in between. CDR3 nucleotides: TGTGCCAGCAGTTTAGCCCGGTCGGATACGCAGTATTTT. This sequence encodes CASSLARSDTQYF.

This clone was seen a single time. This chain links TRBV25-1 with TRBJ1-3; D gene ambiguous. V was shortened by 2 bases and J by 0 bases, with 5 bases between the two germline ends. The CDR3 is 14 residues long. CDR1 MGHDK and CDR2 SYGVNS come from the germline V gene. The CDR3 reads CASSEESSGNTIYF. The CDR3 region has the DNA TGTGCCAGCAGTGAAGAGAGCTCTGGAAACACCATATATTTT. The full variable domain, completed using reference TRBV25-1 and TRBJ1-3, is EADIYQTPRYLVIGTGKKITLECSQTMGHDKMYWYQQDPGMELHLIHYSYGVNSTEKGDLSSESTVSRIRTEHFPLTLESARPSHTSQYLCASSEESSGNTIYFGEGSWLTVV.

The CDR3 DNA reads as TGTGCCATCAGCGACGGGACTAGCCCTGATACGCAGTATTTT. Translating gives CAISDGTSPDTQYF. The V and J genes are TRBV10-3 and TRBJ2-3, with 9 bases fitting TRBD2. Losses at the gene ends were 6 bases for V and 6 bases for J; bases not matched to a gene: 7. Germline CDR1 and CDR2: ENHRY and SYGVKD. The CDR3 contains 14 residues.

The chain couples TRBV19 to TRBJ2-1; 10 nucleotides line up with TRBD2. CDR3 length equals 16 residues. V was clipped by 3 bases and J by 4 bases; unmatched bases: 6. Germline V gene data show CDR1 as LNHDA and CDR2 as SQIVND (reference sequence). CDR3 in amino acids: CASSINSGRFYNEQFF. The CDR3 region has the DNA TGTGCCAGTAGTATTAATAGCGGGAGGTTTTACAATGAGCAGTTCTTC.

The chain couples TRBV6-5 to TRBJ2-7, with TRBD1 identical over 9 bases. The J segment lost 6 bases and the V segment lost 6 bases, leaving 6 bases of the junction unmatched. The length of the CDR3 is 13 residues. The germline V gene has CDR1 MNHEY and CDR2 SVGAGI. The CDR3 nucleotides are TGTGCCAGCAGCCGTGACAGGGGGAGCGAGCAGTACTTC. Translation gives CASSRDRGSEQYF.

The J gene is TRBJ2-7, the V gene TRBV6-5; 11 positions match TRBD2. The V gene's germline CDR1 is MNHEY and CDR2 SVGAGI. The CDR3 contains 14 residues. With V trimmed by 7 bases and J by 6 bases, 8 bases remained unmatched. For the CDR3, the DNA is TGTGCCAGCAATCAACTAGCGGGAGTATCCGAGCAGTACTTC. Translated: CASNQLAGVSEQYF.